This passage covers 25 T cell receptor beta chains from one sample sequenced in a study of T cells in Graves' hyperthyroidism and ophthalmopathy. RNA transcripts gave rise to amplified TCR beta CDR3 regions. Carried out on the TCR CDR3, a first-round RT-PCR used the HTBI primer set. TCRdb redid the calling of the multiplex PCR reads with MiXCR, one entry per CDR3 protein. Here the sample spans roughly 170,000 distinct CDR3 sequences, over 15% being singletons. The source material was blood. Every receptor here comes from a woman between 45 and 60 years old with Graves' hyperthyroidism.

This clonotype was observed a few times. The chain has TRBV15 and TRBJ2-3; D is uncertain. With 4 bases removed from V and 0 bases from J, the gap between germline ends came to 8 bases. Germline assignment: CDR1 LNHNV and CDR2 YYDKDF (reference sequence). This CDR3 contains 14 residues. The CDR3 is CATSTRTSTDTQYF. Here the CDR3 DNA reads TGTGCCACCAGCACCAGAACTAGCACAGATACGCAGTATTTT.

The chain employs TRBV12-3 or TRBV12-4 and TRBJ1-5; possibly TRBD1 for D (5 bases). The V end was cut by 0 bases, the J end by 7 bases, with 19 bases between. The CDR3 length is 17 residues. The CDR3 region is CASSLALGPTGGQPQHF. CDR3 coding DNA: TGTGCCAGCAGTTTAGCCCTCGGGCCTACTGGGGGACAGCCCCAGCATTTT.

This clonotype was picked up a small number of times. CDR3 protein: CASSTRDRGDYGYTF. The CDR3 DNA sequence: TGTGCCAGCAGCACCCGGGACAGGGGTGACTATGGCTACACCTTC. V and J are TRBV5-6 and TRBJ1-2; TRBD1 aligns across 10 bases. With V trimmed by 4 bases and J by 3 bases, 6 bases remained unmatched. CDR3 size: 15 residues. CDR1 is SGHDT and CDR2 is YYEEEE in the germline V gene.

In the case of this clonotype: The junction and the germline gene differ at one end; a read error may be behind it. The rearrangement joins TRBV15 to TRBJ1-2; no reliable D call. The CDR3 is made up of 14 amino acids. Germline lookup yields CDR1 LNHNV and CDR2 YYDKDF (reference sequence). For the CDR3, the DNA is TGTGCCAGCAGCTTAGGCGAACGGATCTATGGCTACACCTTC. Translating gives CASSLGERIYGYTF.

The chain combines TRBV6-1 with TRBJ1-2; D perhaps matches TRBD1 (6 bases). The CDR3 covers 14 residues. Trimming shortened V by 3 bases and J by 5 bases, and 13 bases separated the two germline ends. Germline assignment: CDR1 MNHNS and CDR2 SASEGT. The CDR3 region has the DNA TGTGCCAGCAGTGAGGACAGCGAGATTTATGGCTACACCTTC. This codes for CASSEDSEIYGYTF.

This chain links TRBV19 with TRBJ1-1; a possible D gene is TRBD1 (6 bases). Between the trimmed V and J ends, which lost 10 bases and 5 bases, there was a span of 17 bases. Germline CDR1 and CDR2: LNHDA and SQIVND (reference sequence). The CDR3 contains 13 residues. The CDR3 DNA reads TGTGCCACCATAACCCCAGGGGCGACTGAAGCTTTCTTT. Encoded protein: CATITPGATEAFF.

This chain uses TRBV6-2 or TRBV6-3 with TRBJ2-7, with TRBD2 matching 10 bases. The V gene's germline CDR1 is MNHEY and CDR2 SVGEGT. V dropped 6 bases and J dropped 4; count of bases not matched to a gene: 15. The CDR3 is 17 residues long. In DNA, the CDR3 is TGTGCCAGCAGCTCCCTTGTGGCTAGCGGGAGTCAGTACGAGCAGTACTTC. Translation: CASSSLVASGSQYEQYF.

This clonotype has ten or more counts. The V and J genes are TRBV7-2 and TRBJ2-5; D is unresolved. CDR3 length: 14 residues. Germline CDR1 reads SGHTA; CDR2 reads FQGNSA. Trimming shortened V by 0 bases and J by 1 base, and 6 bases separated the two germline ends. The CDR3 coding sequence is TGTGCCAGCAGCTTAGCCGGCCTCCAAGAGACCCAGTACTTC. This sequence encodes CASSLAGLQETQYF. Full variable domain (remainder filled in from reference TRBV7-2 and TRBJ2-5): GAGVSQSPSNKVTEKGKDVELRCDPISGHTALYWYRQSLGQGLEFLIYFQGNSAPDKSGLPSDRFSAERTGGSVSTLTIQRTQQEDSAVYLCASSLAGLQETQYFGPGTRLLVL.

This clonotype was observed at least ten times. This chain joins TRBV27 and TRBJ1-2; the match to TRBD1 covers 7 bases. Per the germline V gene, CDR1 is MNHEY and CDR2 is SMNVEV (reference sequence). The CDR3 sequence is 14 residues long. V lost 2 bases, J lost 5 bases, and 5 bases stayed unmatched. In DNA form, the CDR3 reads TGTGCCAGCAGTTTAAAGGGGGCTTGGTATGGCTACACCTTC. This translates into CASSLKGAWYGYTF.

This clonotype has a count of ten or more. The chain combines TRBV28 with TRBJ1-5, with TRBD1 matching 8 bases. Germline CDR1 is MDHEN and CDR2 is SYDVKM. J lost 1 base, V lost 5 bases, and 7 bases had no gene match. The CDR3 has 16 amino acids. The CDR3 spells CASSQRQGRSNQPQHF. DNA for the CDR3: TGTGCCAGCAGTCAGCGACAGGGGCGGAGCAATCAGCCCCAGCATTTT.

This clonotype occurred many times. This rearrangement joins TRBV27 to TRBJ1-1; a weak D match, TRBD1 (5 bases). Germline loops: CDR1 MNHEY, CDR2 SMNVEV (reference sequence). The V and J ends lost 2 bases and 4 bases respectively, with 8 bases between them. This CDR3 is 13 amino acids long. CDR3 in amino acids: CASSLRGPTEAFF. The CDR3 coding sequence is TGTGCCAGCAGTTTACGGGGCCCCACTGAAGCTTTCTTT.

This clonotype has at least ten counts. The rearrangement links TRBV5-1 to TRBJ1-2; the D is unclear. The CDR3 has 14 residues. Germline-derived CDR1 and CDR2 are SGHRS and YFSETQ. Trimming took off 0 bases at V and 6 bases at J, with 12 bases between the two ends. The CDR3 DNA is TGCGCCAGCAGCTTGGATGTCGGGATAGATGGCTACACCTTC. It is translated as CASSLDVGIDGYTF.

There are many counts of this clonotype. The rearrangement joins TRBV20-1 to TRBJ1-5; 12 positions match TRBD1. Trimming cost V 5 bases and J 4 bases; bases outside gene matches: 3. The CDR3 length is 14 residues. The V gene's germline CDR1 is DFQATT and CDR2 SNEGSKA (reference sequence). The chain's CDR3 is CSAGGQGANQPQHF. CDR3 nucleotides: TGCAGTGCTGGGGGACAGGGGGCGAATCAGCCCCAGCATTTT.

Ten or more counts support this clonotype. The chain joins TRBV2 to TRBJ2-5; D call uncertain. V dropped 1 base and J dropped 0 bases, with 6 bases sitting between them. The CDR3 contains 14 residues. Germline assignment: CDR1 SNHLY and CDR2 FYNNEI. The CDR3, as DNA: TGTGCCAGCAGTGAAGGGGTAAACCAAGAGACCCAGTACTTC. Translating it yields CASSEGVNQETQYF.

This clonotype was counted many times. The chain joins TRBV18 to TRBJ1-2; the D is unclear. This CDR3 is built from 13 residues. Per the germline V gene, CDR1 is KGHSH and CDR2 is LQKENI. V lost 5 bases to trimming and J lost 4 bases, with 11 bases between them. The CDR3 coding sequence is TGTGCCAGCTCAAAGGACCTAGCCTATGGCTACACCTTC. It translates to CASSKDLAYGYTF.

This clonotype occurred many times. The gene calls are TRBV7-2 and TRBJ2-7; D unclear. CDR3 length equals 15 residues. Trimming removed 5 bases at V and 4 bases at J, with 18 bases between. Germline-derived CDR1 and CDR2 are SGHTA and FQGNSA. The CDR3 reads CASSVRWGTSYEQYF. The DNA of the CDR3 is TGTGCCAGCAGCGTCCGGTGGGGTACATCGTACGAGCAGTACTTC.

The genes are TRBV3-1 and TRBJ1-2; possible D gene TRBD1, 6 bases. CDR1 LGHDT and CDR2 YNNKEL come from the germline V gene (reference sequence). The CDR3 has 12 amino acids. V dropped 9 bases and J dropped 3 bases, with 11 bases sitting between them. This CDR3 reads CASYTGYYGYTF. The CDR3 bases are TGTGCCAGTTACACAGGGTACTATGGCTACACCTTC.

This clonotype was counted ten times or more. Written as DNA, the CDR3 is TGTGCCAGCAAATCCCGGACTAGCGAAGAGCAGTACTTC. This gives the protein CASKSRTSEEQYF. The chain couples TRBV2 to TRBJ2-7, with 9 nucleotides matching TRBD2. CDR3 length equals 13 residues. Trimming removed 7 bases from V and 7 bases from J; junction bases left unmatched: 8. In germline, CDR1 is SNHLY, CDR2 FYNNEI.

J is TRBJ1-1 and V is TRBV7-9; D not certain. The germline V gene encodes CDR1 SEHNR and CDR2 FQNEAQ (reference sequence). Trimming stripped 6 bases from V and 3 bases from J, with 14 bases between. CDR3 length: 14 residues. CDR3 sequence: CASSSEIGHTEAFF. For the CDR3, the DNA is TGTGCCAGCAGTTCTGAGATAGGTCACACTGAAGCTTTCTTT.

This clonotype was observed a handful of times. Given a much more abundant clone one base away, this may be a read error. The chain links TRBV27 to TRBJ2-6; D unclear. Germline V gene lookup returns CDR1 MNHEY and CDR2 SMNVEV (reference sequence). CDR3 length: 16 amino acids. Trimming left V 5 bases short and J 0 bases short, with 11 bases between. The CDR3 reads CASSELLSSGANVLTF. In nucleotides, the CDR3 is TGTGCCAGCAGTGAACTCCTTTCCTCTGGGGCCAACGTCCTGACTTTC.

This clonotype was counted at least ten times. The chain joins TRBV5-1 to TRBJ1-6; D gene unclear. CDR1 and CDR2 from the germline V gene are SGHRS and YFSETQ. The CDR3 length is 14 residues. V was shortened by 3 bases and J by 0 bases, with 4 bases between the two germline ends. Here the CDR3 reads CASSYNSYNSPLHF. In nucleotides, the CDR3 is TGCGCCAGCAGCTACAACTCCTATAATTCACCCCTCCACTTT.

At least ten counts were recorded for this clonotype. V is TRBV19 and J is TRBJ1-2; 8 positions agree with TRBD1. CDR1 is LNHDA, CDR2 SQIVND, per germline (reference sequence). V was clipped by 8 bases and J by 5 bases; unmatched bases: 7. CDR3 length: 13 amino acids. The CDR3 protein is CASCQGAWYGYTF. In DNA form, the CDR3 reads TGTGCCAGTTGCCAGGGGGCCTGGTATGGCTACACCTTC.

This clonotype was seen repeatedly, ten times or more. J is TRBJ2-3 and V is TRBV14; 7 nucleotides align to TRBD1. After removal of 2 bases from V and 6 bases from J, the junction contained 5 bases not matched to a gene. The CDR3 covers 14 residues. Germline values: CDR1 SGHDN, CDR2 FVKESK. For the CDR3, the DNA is TGTGCCAGCAGCCAATTTTTACAGGGGGATACGCAGTATTTT. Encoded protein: CASSQFLQGDTQYF.

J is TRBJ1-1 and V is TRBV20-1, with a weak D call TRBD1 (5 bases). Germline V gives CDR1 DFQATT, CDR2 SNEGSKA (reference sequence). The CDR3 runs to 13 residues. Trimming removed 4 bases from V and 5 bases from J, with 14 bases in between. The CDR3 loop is CSAIEYRTTEAFF. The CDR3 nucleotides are TGCAGTGCTATCGAGTACAGGACGACTGAAGCTTTCTTT.

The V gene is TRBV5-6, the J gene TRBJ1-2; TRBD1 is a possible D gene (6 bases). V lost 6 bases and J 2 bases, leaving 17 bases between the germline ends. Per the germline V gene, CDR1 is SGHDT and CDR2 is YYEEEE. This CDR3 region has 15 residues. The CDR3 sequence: CASTSKKDRNYGYTF. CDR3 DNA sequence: TGTGCCAGCACCTCCAAAAAGGACAGAAACTATGGCTACACCTTC.